This T cell receptor (beta chain) was profiled in a study of shared clonotypes between healthy human individuals. As for the study in general: Aged 18 to 49, the donors were a couple of women and three men. Overall study results and limits: Among donors, clonotype sharing was expected to be affected by sequencing depth.

The CDR3 extends over 13 amino acids. V was clipped by 7 bases and J by 2 bases; unmatched bases: 4. The germline CDR1 and CDR2 sequences are LNHDA and SQIVND (reference sequence). Clones were sequenced by immunoSEQ multiplex PCR, and TCRdb holds only the in-frame ones, with some missing. The sample contains some 1,100,000 clones, 70% to 80% of which appear only once. Concerning this clone: The antigen remains unidentified.

Healthy and HIV-negative, the adult donors had no recent acute infections or vaccinations. This chain links TRBV19 with TRBJ1-1; 7 bases fit TRBD1. This TCR was recovered from a man aged 18 to 29 in good health. Some clones in this sample may be carry-over from other donors' samples. Sequenced material: memory CD4+ T cells from PBMCs. The subset was: CD45RA-negative fraction. This CDR3 is CASKGARNTEAFF. CDR3 in DNA: TGTGCCAGTAAGGGGGCGCGAAACACTGAAGCTTTCTTT.